This TCR beta chain was documented in a study of siplizumab effects on memory and regulatory T cells. Points from the study as a whole: Assignment to unstimulated subsets succeeded for only a minor fraction of the alloreactive clones.

Regarding this clone: Antigen specificity is unknown.

Assay used: immunoSEQ multiplex PCR; TCRdb lists only in-frame clones, some missing. Of 90,000 to 110,000 clones in the sample, roughly 94% are singletons; the top ten hold 0.6% to 0.8%. Trimming removed 0 bases from V and 8 bases from J, with 14 bases in between. Germline CDR1 is MNHEY and CDR2 is SMNVEV (reference sequence). This CDR3 spans 16 amino acids. This TCR came from a human donor in good health. Sequenced material: Tregs sorted from blood. This chain uses TRBV27 with TRBJ1-6; D not resolved. This chain's CDR3 is CASSLSRGTIYSPLHF. For the CDR3, the DNA is TGTGCCAGCAGTTTATCTCGGGGAACGATATATTCACCCCTCCACTTT.